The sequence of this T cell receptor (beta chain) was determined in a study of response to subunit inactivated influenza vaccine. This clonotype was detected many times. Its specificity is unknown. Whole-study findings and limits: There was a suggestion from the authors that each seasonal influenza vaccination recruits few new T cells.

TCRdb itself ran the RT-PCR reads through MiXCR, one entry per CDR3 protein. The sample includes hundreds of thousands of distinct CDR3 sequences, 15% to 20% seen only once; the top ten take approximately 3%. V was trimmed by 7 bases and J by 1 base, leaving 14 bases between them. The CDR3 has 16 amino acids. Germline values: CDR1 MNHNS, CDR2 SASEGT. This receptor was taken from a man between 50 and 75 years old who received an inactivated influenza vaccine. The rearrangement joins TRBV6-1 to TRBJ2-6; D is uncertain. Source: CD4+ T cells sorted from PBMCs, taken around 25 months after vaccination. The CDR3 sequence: CASTPRVLSGANVLTF. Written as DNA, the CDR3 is TGTGCCAGCACCCCAAGGGTCTTATCTGGGGCCAACGTCCTGACTTTC.